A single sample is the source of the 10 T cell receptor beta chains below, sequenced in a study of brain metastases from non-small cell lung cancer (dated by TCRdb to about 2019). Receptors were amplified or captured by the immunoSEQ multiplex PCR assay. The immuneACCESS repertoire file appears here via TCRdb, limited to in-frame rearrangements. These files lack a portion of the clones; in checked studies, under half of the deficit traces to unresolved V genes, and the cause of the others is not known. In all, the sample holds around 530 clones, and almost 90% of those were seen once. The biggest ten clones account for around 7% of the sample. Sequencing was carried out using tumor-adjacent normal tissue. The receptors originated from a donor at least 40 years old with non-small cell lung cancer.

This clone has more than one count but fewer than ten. The DNA for the CDR3 is TGTGCCAGCAGTTTCCGGACCACGGGTTTGGAGACCCAGTACTTC. It codes for CASSFRTTGLETQYF. J is TRBJ2-5 and V is TRBV6-5, with unresolved D. This CDR3 is 15 amino acids long. V shed 4 bases and J shed 5 bases, with 17 bases lying between them. Germline CDR1 reads MNHEY; CDR2 reads SVGAGI.

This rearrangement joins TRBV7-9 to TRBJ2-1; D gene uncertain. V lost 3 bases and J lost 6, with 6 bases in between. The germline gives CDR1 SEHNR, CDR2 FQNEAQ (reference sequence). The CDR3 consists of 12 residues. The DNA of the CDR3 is TGTGCCAGCAGCTTTTACAGCAATGAGCAGTTCTTC. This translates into CASSFYSNEQFF.

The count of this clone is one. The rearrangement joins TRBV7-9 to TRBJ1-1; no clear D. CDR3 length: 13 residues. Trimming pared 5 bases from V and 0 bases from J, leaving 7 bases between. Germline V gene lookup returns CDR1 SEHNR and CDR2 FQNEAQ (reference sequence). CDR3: CASSAHMNTEAFF. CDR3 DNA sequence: TGTGCCAGCAGCGCCCACATGAACACTGAAGCTTTCTTT.

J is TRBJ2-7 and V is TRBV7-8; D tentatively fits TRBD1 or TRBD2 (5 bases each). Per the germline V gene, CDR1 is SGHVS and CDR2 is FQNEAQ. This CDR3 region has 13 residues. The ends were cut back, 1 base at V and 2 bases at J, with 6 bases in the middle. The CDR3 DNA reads TGTGCCAGCAGCTTAGGGGGGACCTACGAGCAGTACTTC. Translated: CASSLGGTYEQYF.

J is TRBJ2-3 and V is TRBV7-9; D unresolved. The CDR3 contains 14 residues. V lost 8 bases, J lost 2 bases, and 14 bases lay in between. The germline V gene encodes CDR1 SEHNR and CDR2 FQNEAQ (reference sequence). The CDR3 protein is CASGPGVATDTQYF. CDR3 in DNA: TGTGCCAGCGGGCCTGGCGTGGCCACAGATACGCAGTATTTT.

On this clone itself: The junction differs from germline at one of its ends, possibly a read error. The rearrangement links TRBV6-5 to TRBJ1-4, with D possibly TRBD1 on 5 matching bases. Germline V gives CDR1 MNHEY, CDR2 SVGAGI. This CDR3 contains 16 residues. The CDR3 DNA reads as TGTACCAGCAGTTACTCTTGGGGGGCAACTAATGAAAAACTGTTTTTT. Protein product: CTSSYSWGATNEKLFF.

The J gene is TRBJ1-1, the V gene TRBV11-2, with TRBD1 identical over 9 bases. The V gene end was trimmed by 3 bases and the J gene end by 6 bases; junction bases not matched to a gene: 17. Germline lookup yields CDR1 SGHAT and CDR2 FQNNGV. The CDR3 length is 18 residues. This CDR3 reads CASSFGGGTGMRGAEAFF. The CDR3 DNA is TGTGCCAGCAGCTTCGGTGGTGGGACAGGGATGAGGGGCGCTGAAGCTTTCTTT.

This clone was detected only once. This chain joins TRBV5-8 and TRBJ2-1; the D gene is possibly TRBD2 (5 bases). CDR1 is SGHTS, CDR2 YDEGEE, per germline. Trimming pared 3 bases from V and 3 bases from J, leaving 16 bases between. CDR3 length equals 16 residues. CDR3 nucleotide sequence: TGTGCCAGCAGCTGGGTACGGAGGTTCCTCTACAATGAGCAGTTCTTC. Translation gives CASSWVRRFLYNEQFF.

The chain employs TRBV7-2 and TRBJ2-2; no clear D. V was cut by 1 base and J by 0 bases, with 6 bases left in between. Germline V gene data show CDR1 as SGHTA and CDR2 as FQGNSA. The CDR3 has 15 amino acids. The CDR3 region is CASSLVSANTGELFF. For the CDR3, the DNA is TGTGCCAGCAGCTTAGTGTCAGCGAACACCGGGGAGCTGTTTTTT.

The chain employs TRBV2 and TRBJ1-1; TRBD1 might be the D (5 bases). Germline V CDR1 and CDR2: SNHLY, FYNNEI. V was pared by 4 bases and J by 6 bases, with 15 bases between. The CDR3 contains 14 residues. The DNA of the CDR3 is TGTGCCAGCAGTGTATCAGGGTTTTTTTCTGAAGCTTTCTTT. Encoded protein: CASSVSGFFSEAFF.